This TCR beta chain originates from a study of identical twins. Study conclusions and caveats: Among monozygotic twins, out-of-frame TCR alpha sharing exceeded what models predicted.

MiXCR, applied by TCRdb to the 5' RACE reads, yields one record per CDR3 protein. Of roughly 690,000 distinct CDR3 sequences in the sample, roughly 20% were seen once. Germline V gives CDR1 MNHNS, CDR2 SASEGT. The V and J ends lost 6 bases and 0 bases, in that order; junction bases with no gene match: 4. The CDR3 runs to 16 residues. Donors were all healthy Caucasians. Turning to this clonotype: Its antigen is unidentified.

The same data also contributed to another study, on T cells expressing NK-cell markers. That paper adds: Uncertainty persisted over the HCMV specificity of expanded NKG2C+ T cell clones.

Material for sequencing was PBMCs. V gene TRBV6-1 combines with J gene TRBJ2-5; 13 bases match TRBD2. This sequence originates from a woman aged 18-30 years in good health. The CDR3 region has the DNA TGTGCCAGCAGCGACGGGACTAGCGGGAACCAAGAGACCCAGTACTTC. Its protein product is CASSDGTSGNQETQYF.